This T cell receptor beta chain was sequenced for a study of blood T cell repertoires in COVID-19. Overall study context: Italy, Spain and the United States were the sources of the convalescent and acute COVID-19 samples. The cDNA or gDNA used as material had been derived from T cells, B-cell-depleted T cells, or PBMCs.

In the study's own analysis: Reference gene primer amplification yielded estimated nucleated cell counts. Libraries were prepared by immunoSEQ multiplex PCR; TCRdb keeps only in-frame clonotypes and omits some of them. V, J and clone size reflect that table, while D and trimming were determined from the DNA. The profile shows about 230,000 clones, over 65% of them singletons. Trimming removed 5 bases from V and 1 base from J; junction bases left unmatched: 11. The CDR3 runs to 17 residues. CDR1 is SEHNR, CDR2 FQNEAQ, per germline (reference sequence). The table lists this clone with a count of one. This clonotype originated in a woman in her seventies with active or convalescent COVID-19. Input material: peripheral blood. The rearrangement uses TRBV7-9 and TRBJ1-1; 9 bases align to TRBD1. The chain's CDR3 is CASSPRQGETGNTEAFF. The CDR3, as DNA: TGTGCCAGCAGCCCCCGACAGGGGGAAACGGGGAACACTGAAGCTTTCTTT.